Shown below are 8 T cell receptor beta chains from a single sample sequenced in a study of technical replicates of blood from a few donors. This table comes from immunoSEQ multiplex PCR, and its TCRdb copy is limited to in-frame clones, with some not included. The sample has some 15,000 clones; approximately 81% are singletons. Sequenced: PBMCs. All receptors come from a human donor in good health.

For the CDR3, the DNA is TGTGCCAGCAGTGATTTCCGGAGTTCCGATACGCAGTATTTT. It specifies CASSDFRSSDTQYF. The chain has TRBV6-1 and TRBJ2-3; D remains ambiguous. The CDR3 totals 14 residues. V was clipped by 3 bases and J by 6 bases, with 13 bases between them. Germline CDR1 reads MNHNS; CDR2 reads SASEGT.

The gene calls are TRBV7-8 and TRBJ2-7; 7 nucleotides align to TRBD1. From germline, CDR1 is SGHVS and CDR2 FQNEAQ. The V gene end was trimmed by 4 bases and the J gene end by 2 bases; junction bases not matched to a gene: 17. This CDR3 is 18 amino acids long. This CDR3 is CASSSHIEAGTVTYEQYF. The DNA of the CDR3 is TGTGCCAGCAGCTCCCACATAGAGGCCGGGACAGTAACCTACGAGCAGTACTTC.

The CDR3 nucleotides are TGTGCCAGCAGCGAAGGGGGACTAGCGTTAGCCAAAAACATTCAGTACTTC. Protein product: CASSEGGLALAKNIQYF. The chain couples TRBV7-9 to TRBJ2-4; TRBD2 aligns across 10 bases. The trim removed 5 bases at V and 0 bases at J, leaving 7 bases unmatched. Per the germline V gene, CDR1 is SEHNR and CDR2 is FQNEAQ (reference sequence). CDR3 length: 17 residues.

This clone appeared a few times. The rearrangement joins TRBV27 to TRBJ1-5, with a possible D match to TRBD1 (6 bases). The CDR3 spans 14 residues. The V gene lost 1 base and the J gene lost 5 bases, with 9 bases spanning the gap. Germline lookup yields CDR1 MNHEY and CDR2 SMNVEV (reference sequence). The CDR3 DNA follows: TGTGCCAGCAGTTTATTGGGGGGGCATCAGCCCCAGCATTTT. Its translation: CASSLLGGHQPQHF.

The V gene is TRBV5-1, the J gene TRBJ1-1; TRBD1 is a possible D gene (5 bases). Between the trimmed V and J ends, which lost 1 base and 3 bases, there was a span of 13 bases. Germline V gene lookup returns CDR1 SGHRS and CDR2 YFSETQ. This CDR3 has 15 residues. For the CDR3, the DNA is TGCGCCAGCAGCTTGATGGCATCAGGGTACACTGAAGCTTTCTTT. It encodes CASSLMASGYTEAFF.

This rearrangement joins TRBV25-1 to TRBJ2-7; 10 bases are shared with TRBD1. Germline CDR1 reads MGHDK; CDR2 reads SYGVNS. V dropped 3 bases and J dropped 0; count of bases not matched to a gene: 8. This CDR3 contains 17 residues. The CDR3 DNA follows: TGTGCCAGCAGTGATAAGCAGGACAGGGGGAGCTCCTACGAGCAGTACTTC. Translated: CASSDKQDRGSSYEQYF.

This clone was detected only once. The chain carries TRBV4-2 and TRBJ2-1, with 8 bases that match TRBD2. The CDR3 runs to 15 residues. V was clipped by 0 bases and J by 2 bases; unmatched bases: 0. The germline CDR1 and CDR2 sequences are LGHNA and YNFKEQ. In DNA, the CDR3 is TGTGCCAGCAGCCAAGAAGCGGGAGCCTACAATGAGCAGTTCTTC. Protein sequence: CASSQEAGAYNEQFF.

The chain is built from TRBV11-2 and TRBJ2-7, with 10 nucleotides matching TRBD2. Trimming cost V 5 bases and J 1 base; bases outside gene matches: 8. CDR3 size: 16 residues. Germline values: CDR1 SGHAT, CDR2 FQNNGV. The DNA for the CDR3 is TGTGCCAGCAGCCAACCTAGCGGGAGAGGTTCCTACGAGCAGTACTTC. It codes for CASSQPSGRGSYEQYF.